Sequencing of this T cell receptor beta chain was carried out in a study of shared clonotypes between healthy human individuals. Here immunoSEQ multiplex PCR was the method, and the copy in TCRdb shows in-frame clones only, minus some. The sample shows about 1.1 million clones, roughly 80% of them seen only once. There are 17 residues in the CDR3. Trimming stripped 2 bases from V and 3 bases from J, with 16 bases between. CDR1 is LGHNA and CDR2 is YSLEER in the germline V gene. The TCR was taken from a man between 18 and 35 years old in good health. Some clones in this sample may be carry-over from other donors' samples. The sequenced sample consisted of memory CD4+ T cells from PBMCs. Subset in this sample: CD45RA-negative fraction. The chain carries TRBV4-3 and TRBJ1-4; D may be TRBD1 (5 bases). The CDR3 nucleotides read TGCGCCAGCAGCCAAAGAATGACGACCAGGGCTAATGAAAAACTGTTTTTT. Protein sequence: CASSQRMTTRANEKLFF.